What follows are 30 T cell receptor beta chains derived from one specimen sequenced in a study of T cells after yellow fever vaccination. TCRdb redid the calling of the 5' RACE reads with MiXCR, one entry per CDR3 protein. Of approximately 74,000 distinct CDR3 sequences in the sample, approximately 6.2% are singletons; the top ten hold around 2.2%. This material consisted of CD4+ T cells sorted from PBMCs, taken roughly 14 days after the first yellow fever vaccination. All receptors come from a man aged 18 to 30 who received the YFV17D yellow fever vaccine.

This clonotype was observed at least ten times. J is TRBJ2-3 and V is TRBV20-1; TRBD1 matches at 10 bases. This CDR3 comprises 16 residues. CDR1 DFQATT and CDR2 SNEGSKA come from the germline V gene (reference sequence). Trimming at V came to 2 bases and at J to 2 bases, leaving 7 bases not matched to a gene. CDR3 loop: CSARPRDRGITDTQYF. As DNA, the CDR3 is TGCAGTGCTAGACCGCGGGACAGGGGAATCACAGATACGCAGTATTTT.

This clonotype was observed many times. The rearrangement uses TRBV5-4 and TRBJ1-6; TRBD1 agrees at 9 bases. V lost 0 bases, J lost 7 bases, and 2 bases stayed unmatched. Germline V CDR1 and CDR2: SGHNT, YYREEE (reference sequence). The CDR3 sequence is 15 residues long. The CDR3 reads CASSLVGTGNSPLHF. The CDR3, as DNA: TGTGCCAGCAGCTTGGTCGGGACAGGGAATTCACCCCTCCACTTT.

This clonotype was seen ten or more times. The chain has TRBV20-1 and TRBJ2-6, with TRBD1 matching over 9 bases. J was trimmed by 0 bases and V by 1 base; bases with no gene match: 4. CDR1 is DFQATT, CDR2 SNEGSKA, per germline (reference sequence). This CDR3 has 17 amino acids. The CDR3 here is CSARAQGQGSGANVLTF. Written as DNA, the CDR3 is TGCAGTGCTAGAGCCCAGGGACAGGGCTCTGGGGCCAACGTCCTGACTTTC.

This clonotype showed up many times. V gene TRBV6-2 or TRBV6-3 combines with J gene TRBJ1-1; 7 nucleotides align to TRBD1. V gave up 7 bases and J gave up 5 bases; unmatched junction bases: 7. Germline V gives CDR1 MNHEY, CDR2 SVGEGT. This CDR3 region has 13 residues. CDR3 sequence reads: CASTRQGGTEAFF. The CDR3 DNA reads TGTGCCAGCACCAGACAGGGTGGGACTGAAGCTTTCTTT.

Many counts were recorded for this clonotype. The V and J genes are TRBV6-5 and TRBJ2-2; TRBD2 might be the D (6 bases). V lost 5 bases, J lost 1 base, and 11 bases lay in between. Germline CDR1 MNHEY, CDR2 SVGAGI. The CDR3 totals 15 residues. CDR3 protein: CASSPGTLNTGELFF. As DNA, the CDR3 is TGTGCCAGCAGTCCCGGGACTTTGAACACCGGGGAGCTGTTTTTT.

This clonotype was recorded at least ten times. The rearrangement uses TRBV11-2 and TRBJ2-3, with 15 positions matching TRBD2. This CDR3 has 17 amino acids. Germline lookup yields CDR1 SGHAT and CDR2 FQNNGV. J gave up 6 bases and V 5 bases, and 9 bases lay outside the gene matches. The DNA of the CDR3 is TGTGCCAGCAGCCCCCGGACTAGCGGGGGGGCGGGGGATACGCAGTATTTT. Encoded protein: CASSPRTSGGAGDTQYF.

This clonotype was counted at least ten times. The rearrangement uses TRBV2 and TRBJ2-2; the match to TRBD1 covers 11 bases. CDR1 SNHLY and CDR2 FYNNEI come from the germline V gene. CDR3 length: 14 amino acids. Trimming at V came to 8 bases and at J to 5 bases, leaving 4 bases not matched to a gene. The CDR3 protein is CASLGTGGTGELFF. The CDR3 DNA reads as TGTGCCAGCCTCGGGACAGGGGGGACCGGGGAGCTGTTTTTT.

This clonotype showed up many times. The chain carries TRBV4-2 and TRBJ2-1; 8 positions agree with TRBD1. J gave up 3 bases and V 4 bases, and 8 bases lay outside the gene matches. Germline values: CDR1 LGHNA, CDR2 YNFKEQ. This CDR3 comprises 16 residues. Here the CDR3 reads CASSRLQGGLYNEQFF. DNA of the CDR3: TGTGCCAGCAGCCGCCTACAGGGGGGCCTCTACAATGAGCAGTTCTTC.

A remark on this clonotype: Given a much more abundant clone one base away, this may be a read error. The genes are TRBV2 and TRBJ1-2, with D unclear. This CDR3 contains 13 residues. V shed 4 bases and J shed 4 bases, with 10 bases lying between them. Germline V lookup: CDR1 SNHLY, CDR2 FYNNEI. CDR3: CASSAPYSYGYTF. CDR3 sequence (DNA): TGTGCCAGCAGTGCCCCCTACAGCTATGGCTACACCTTC.

This clonotype was recorded at least ten times. The rearrangement links TRBV20-1 to TRBJ2-5; D may correspond to TRBD1 or TRBD2 (5 bases each). The CDR3 runs to 14 residues. V was shortened by 1 base and J by 2 bases, with 11 bases between the two germline ends. Looked up from germline, CDR1 is DFQATT and CDR2 is SNEGSKA (reference sequence). CDR3 nucleotide sequence: TGCAGTGCTAGAGTCGGTTGGGGGCAAGAGACCCAGTACTTC. Translation: CSARVGWGQETQYF.

This clonotype was counted at least ten times. CDR3 sequence reads: CASSSGQGSYNEQFF. CDR3 nucleotide sequence: TGCGCCAGCAGCTCCGGACAGGGTAGCTACAATGAGCAGTTCTTC. J is TRBJ2-1 and V is TRBV5-1, with 8 bases lining up with TRBD1. Trimming took 3 bases from V and 3 from J; bases not matched to a gene: 5. The germline V gene encodes CDR1 SGHRS and CDR2 YFSETQ. CDR3 length: 15 amino acids.

This clonotype was recorded many times. CDR3 sequence: CASSLHGELFF. The CDR3 DNA follows: TGCGCCAGCAGCTTGCACGGGGAGCTGTTTTTT. This chain links TRBV5-1 with TRBJ2-2; D unclear. The CDR3 spans 11 residues. CDR1 and CDR2 (germline): SGHRS, YFSETQ. Trimming left V 1 base short and J 7 bases short, with 2 bases between.

This clonotype was seen repeatedly, ten times or more. This sequence joins TRBV23-1 and TRBJ2-3; D not certain. TRBV23-1 is marked as an open reading frame, function uncertain. V was cut by 6 bases and J by 6 bases, with 16 bases left in between. This CDR3 is 14 amino acids long. The DNA of the CDR3 is TGCGCCAGCAGAAAACGCGGCAGCGCCGATACGCAGTATTTT. Amino acids: CASRKRGSADTQYF.

Points on this clonotype: A much larger clone differs from this one at a single base, so this may be a read error. The V gene is TRBV30, the J gene TRBJ1-6; no definite D call. The V end was cut by 0 bases, the J end by 9 bases, with 12 bases between. Germline V gene data show CDR1 as GTSNPN and CDR2 as SVGIG (reference sequence). CDR3 size: 14 residues. The CDR3, as DNA: TGTGCCTGGAGTGTACCCGAGGGAAGTTCACCCCTCCACTTT. Translated, it gives CAWSVPEGSSPLHF.

This clonotype was recorded many times. The V call is TRBV4-2, the J call TRBJ2-7; D gene unclear. V lost 0 bases to trimming and J lost 7 bases, with 10 bases between them. The CDR3 is 13 amino acids. Germline CDR1 reads LGHNA; CDR2 reads YNFKEQ. CDR3 coding DNA: TGTGCCAGCAGCCAAGATCTCGGACGGGAGCAGTACGTC. It specifies CASSQDLGREQYV.

This clonotype was found many times. The chain recombines TRBV13 with TRBJ2-1; 10 bases match TRBD1. This CDR3 region has 15 residues. Germline V gives CDR1 PRHDT, CDR2 FYEKMQ (reference sequence). V lost 5 bases and J lost 13; bases outside the gene matches: 14. This CDR3 reads CASSPTRDRGWFQFF. In DNA form, the CDR3 reads TGTGCCAGCAGCCCCACCCGGGACAGGGGATGGTTTCAGTTCTTC.

This clonotype was seen at least ten times. The genes are TRBV6-5 and TRBJ2-2; D ambiguous. Trimming shortened V by 5 bases and J by 5 bases, and 12 bases separated the two germline ends. This CDR3 comprises 14 residues. Germline values: CDR1 MNHEY, CDR2 SVGAGI. For the CDR3, the DNA is TGTGCCAGCAGTCCGGGTCTAATAACCGGGGAGCTGTTTTTT. It encodes CASSPGLITGELFF.

This clonotype appeared many times. The chain is built from TRBV7-3 and TRBJ2-4; D possibly corresponds to TRBD1 (5 bases). V dropped 1 base and J dropped 6 bases, with 22 bases sitting between them. The CDR3 totals 18 residues. The germline CDR1 and CDR2 sequences are SGHTA and FQGTGA. The DNA of the CDR3 is TGTGCCAGCAGCTTAAGAGTAGGGGCTCTTCTTTCGAGAAACATTCAGTACTTC. Its translation: CASSLRVGALLSRNIQYF.

In this sample, this clonotype turned up many times. The chain combines TRBV7-2 with TRBJ1-1; perhaps TRBD1 as D (6 bases). This CDR3 region has 13 residues. The germline V gene encodes CDR1 SGHTA and CDR2 FQGNSA. Trimming left V 7 bases short and J 1 base short, with 10 bases between. CDR3 DNA sequence: TGTGCCAGCAACCAGGACAGGAACACTGAAGCTTTCTTT. It specifies CASNQDRNTEAFF.

In its sample, this clonotype was seen many times. The chain joins TRBV4-3 to TRBJ1-4; 7 bases are shared with TRBD1. Trimming took 1 base from V and 3 from J; bases not matched to a gene: 5. The length of the CDR3 is 16 residues. In germline, CDR1 is LGHNA, CDR2 YSLEER. The DNA for the CDR3 is TGCGCCAGCAGCCAAGCGGGTGACAGGGCTAATGAAAAACTGTTTTTT. Residues: CASSQAGDRANEKLFF.

The chain employs TRBV4-3 and TRBJ1-2; D may be TRBD1 (5 bases). The CDR3 totals 14 residues. Germline CDR1 and CDR2: LGHNA and YSLEER. The V end lost 0 bases, the J end lost 2 bases, and 7 bases lay between the germline ends. This chain's CDR3 is CASSQDWGNYGYTF. The CDR3 bases are TGCGCCAGCAGCCAAGATTGGGGGAACTATGGCTACACCTTC.

This clonotype occurred many times. The rearrangement joins TRBV5-1 to TRBJ2-3; the D gene is possibly TRBD1 (6 bases). CDR1 is SGHRS, CDR2 YFSETQ, per germline. The CDR3 length is 14 residues. The V and J ends lost 4 bases and 5 bases respectively, with 14 bases between them. CDR3 in amino acids: CASSPIPQGDTQYF. The DNA of the CDR3 is TGCGCCAGCAGCCCGATTCCACAGGGAGATACGCAGTATTTT.

This clonotype appeared once. A much larger clonotype is one base distant, so this may be a read error. This sequence joins TRBV5-1 and TRBJ2-3; 15 bases fit TRBD2. From germline, CDR1 is SGHRS and CDR2 YFSETQ. The CDR3 has 17 residues. CDR3 nucleotide sequence: TGCGCCATCAGCCCCCGGACTAGCGGGGGGGCGACAGATACGCAGTATTTT. It specifies CAISPRTSGGATDTQYF.

This clonotype was counted many times. The chain recombines TRBV7-2 with TRBJ1-1, with D tentatively TRBD1 (5 bases). V lost 5 bases to trimming and J lost 5 bases, with 18 bases between them. This CDR3 spans 15 amino acids. Germline V gives CDR1 SGHTA, CDR2 FQGNSA. The CDR3 region has the DNA TGTGCCAGCAGCGGGGGGGGGATTTATGGGACTGAAGCTTTCTTT. Its translation: CASSGGGIYGTEAFF.

At least ten counts were recorded for this clonotype. V gene TRBV20-1 combines with J gene TRBJ2-3; D might be TRBD2 (5 bases). The V gene lost 6 bases and the J gene lost 2 bases, with 12 bases spanning the gap. The germline gives CDR1 DFQATT, CDR2 SNEGSKA (reference sequence). The CDR3 runs to 13 residues. This chain's CDR3 is CSAEGKITDTQYF. DNA of the CDR3: TGCAGTGCCGAGGGAAAAATCACAGATACGCAGTATTTT.

Ten or more counts support this clonotype. The rearrangement links TRBV7-9 to TRBJ2-6; the D gene is possibly TRBD1 (6 bases). Germline V gene data show CDR1 as SEHNR and CDR2 as FQNEAQ (reference sequence). The ends were cut back, 6 bases at V and 0 bases at J, with 15 bases in the middle. This CDR3 is built from 17 residues. The CDR3 coding sequence is TGTGCCAGCAGGGGACACGTCTTTAGCTCTGGGGCCAACGTCCTGACTTTC. Protein sequence: CASRGHVFSSGANVLTF.

This clonotype was observed at least ten times. The chain couples TRBV19 to TRBJ2-2; 13 bases fit TRBD2. The germline V gene has CDR1 LNHDA and CDR2 SQIVND (reference sequence). This CDR3 is 16 amino acids long. The V and J ends lost 8 bases and 7 bases, in that order; junction bases with no gene match: 10. CDR3 nucleotide sequence: TGTGCCAGTTCGAGGACTAGCGGGGGTAGGGTCGGGGAGCTGTTTTTT. It encodes CASSRTSGGRVGELFF.

This clonotype was counted at least ten times. The rearrangement uses TRBV7-2 and TRBJ2-1, with 9 nucleotides matching TRBD1. The junction had 8 bases not matched to a gene; V was cut back by 5 bases and J by 6 bases. Germline CDR1 SGHTA, CDR2 FQGNSA. The CDR3 loop spans 15 amino acids. In DNA, the CDR3 is TGTGCCAGCAGCCGTGACCGGGACAGGGCCAATGAGCAGTTCTTC. Amino acids: CASSRDRDRANEQFF.

This clonotype was recorded at least ten times. Here the CDR3 reads CASSQSSGFYEQYF. The CDR3 nucleotides read TGCGCCAGCAGTCAATCGTCTGGGTTCTACGAGCAGTACTTC. The gene calls are TRBV23-1 and TRBJ2-7; the D is unclear. TRBV23-1 is an open reading frame, and its role is uncertain. V was clipped by 0 bases and J by 3 bases, with 9 bases between them. This CDR3 is built from 14 residues.

This clonotype has ten or more counts. CDR3 amino acids: CASSLVPGASTDTQYF. CDR3 sequence (DNA): TGTGCCAGCAGCTTAGTACCGGGGGCTAGCACAGATACGCAGTATTTT. The chain couples TRBV11-2 to TRBJ2-3; D possibly uses TRBD1 or TRBD2 (6 bases each). CDR1 and CDR2 from the germline V gene are SGHAT and FQNNGV. This CDR3 contains 16 residues. Trimming removed 1 base at V and 0 bases at J, with 11 bases between.